This T cell receptor (beta chain) appears in the sequencing data of a study of cytomegalovirus exposure and HLA in healthy donors (dated by TCRdb to about 2017). As for the study more broadly: In an earlier analysis of 587 of the donors, about 270 Gb of sequence data and approximately 100 million unique TCR beta sequences from 180 million or so T cells were reported. In the later analysis, no new phenotypic data were used to find candidate immune exposures; instead, reliance was placed on TCR beta sequences and their occurrence across donors. The aim of the study was to test whether cataloging public T cell receptors could identify signatures of past pathogen exposure. Genome-wide SNP genotypes for about 65% of the 666 donors were used in a later genetic analysis, which treated that subset as a discovery cohort. Donor age, sex, ethnicity and CMV serostatus were collected together with the repertoire data. Typing coverage varied by locus: roughly 629-640 donors for A, B, C, DRB1 and DQB1; roughly 560 for DQA1; around 610 for DPA1; approximately 490 for DPB1. Every repertoire in the discovery cohort had been generated on one and the same sequencing platform. Besides the first cohort of 550 to 750 subjects, a separate validation cohort made up of about 120 different subjects was used. To predict cytomegalovirus infection status, the study brought together high-throughput TCR immunosequencing, statistical association of individual TCRs with disease status, and machine learning. In a later analysis, previously published TCR beta repertoires from some 640 donors were re-analyzed and high-resolution HLA genotyping was added so that TCR occurrence patterns could be studied. Among around 400 genotyped donors of the cohort, an average of about 240,000 unique TCR beta nucleotide sequences was sequenced per donor, of which 15% to 20% were non-productive. Of the roughly 400 genotyped donors, 65% to 90% fell in the genetic ancestry cluster associated with self-reported Caucasian donors. The T cell repertoires of around 670 subjects were profiled by immunosequencing and related to cytomegalovirus serostatus. HLA typing covered class I and class II loci at four-digit resolution. Roughly 300 gigabases of sequencing data and roughly 80 million unique TCR sequences made up an early release that covered approximately 620 HLA-typed donors. A few DR-DQ haplotypes were handled as single units for association and clustering because linkage in the cohort was strong. An earlier analysis of 587 of the donors used high-throughput TCR beta sequencing to judge whether each TCR beta V gene segment behaved as functional or pseudogenic.

V is cut by 7 bases and J by 4 bases, and the space between the germline ends is 14 bases. CDR1 is given as MNHNY and CDR2 as SVGAGI, both from the germline V gene (reference sequence). The CDR3 sequence holds 14 residues, the cysteine and phenylalanine included. Only the CDR3 part of the read is kept: 42 bases, read in frame from the first base. In total, 500 to 700 healthy bone marrow donors made up the cohort. At the time of sampling, every cohort member was nominally healthy, though immune exposures that went unrecorded were likely present. The donor tested CMV seropositive, placing the donor among the roughly 270 seropositive members of the cohort. Every donor gave a peripheral blood sample, and the peripheral blood mononuclear cells from that sample were used for TCR beta sequencing. Genomic DNA was extracted from the blood cell samples with the Qiagen DNeasy Blood Extraction Kit. Regarding this clone: What antigen it recognizes has not been identified.

General conclusions and limits of the study: According to a later analysis, most CMV-associated TCR beta chains appeared to be HLA-restricted, and the HLA associations seemed to be driven largely by CMV exposure. At a false discovery rate of 0.05, a later analysis linked 16,000 or so TCR beta sequences to specific HLA alleles. Because counts were too low, fewer than 20 rarely observed V segments, including chromosome 9 orphons, were excluded from the earlier analysis of around 640 of the donors. In this cohort, only TCR beta chains were sequenced, and detectable features were limited by the absence of alpha or paired-chain data. Strong co-occurrence of HLA alleles, especially DR and DQ, made assigning TCR associations to individual alleles difficult. The classifier was reported to diagnose cytomegalovirus status with high specificity and sensitivity in both the original cohort and the validation cohort. Some IMGT-functional V segments, including TRBV6-2 and TRBV6-3, could not be distinguished by the 87-base-pair reads and were therefore excluded. The presence/absence analyses assumed that sequencing depth was roughly uniform across donors, and that assumption may not be true. An association between a missense DCLRE1C variant and V-gene and J-gene trimming of TCR beta chains was found in a later genetic analysis and replicated in an independent cohort. A cluster of highly shared sequence variants was judged likely to be a technical artifact of the sequencing pipeline. A further reported finding was that TCR beta sequences accurately predicted the HLA-A and HLA-B alleles for most subjects in the first cohort. Correlated functional status among segregating V segments might reflect linkage disequilibrium, but an unknown experimental factor could not be ruled out. A later analysis reported that several top co-occurrence clusters appeared linked to parvovirus B19, influenza, CMV and Epstein-Barr virus. CMV serostatus was the only immune exposure information available for the cohort. Compared with equally common non-associated chains, HLA-associated TCR beta chains in a later analysis were more clonally expanded and had lower generation probabilities. Because HLA typing was unavailable for some donors at each locus, only the typed subset was used in association tests. In an earlier analysis of fewer than 750 of the donors, most TCR beta V segments were observed in productive rearrangements about 87% or about 30% of the time, broadly matching IMGT annotations. In a later genetic analysis, fewer N-insertions in productive TCRs were reported among donors in an Asian-associated ancestry cluster than the approximately 630-donor mean. The authors suggested that the approach could potentially be generalized to other disease states and immunological phenotypes. Most TCR sequences were observed very rarely across donors, whereas some public TCRs were present in many individuals. According to a later analysis, TCR association rates differed among HLA loci, with DRB1 alleles showing the most associated TCRs and HLA-C alleles showing the fewest. In vitro tests confirmed that three of the cytomegalovirus-associated TCR beta chains recognize cytomegalovirus antigens. A total of 150 or so TCR beta chains were listed by the study as associated with cytomegalovirus.

Library preparation was by the immunoSEQ multiplex PCR assay. A mixture of 60 forward primers for TCR Vbeta segments and 13 reverse primers for TCR Jbeta segments was used in the multiplex PCR. The CDR3 region of rearranged TCR beta genes was amplified from genomic DNA by a multiplex PCR assay. The Illumina HiSeq System was used to sequence the amplified TCR beta libraries as 87-base-pair reads. The study's processing was this. A later analysis tallied 75 million to 85 million unique TCR beta chains across the approximately 670 repertoires, and around 9.9 million of those chains were shared by two or more donors. A nearest-neighbor algorithm error-corrected the raw reads and collapsed the reads into unique sequences, merging closely related sequences to remove PCR and sequencing errors. V, D and J gene segments were assigned by aligning CDR3 sequences to IMGT reference sequences. Each retained sequence needed at least a six-nucleotide match to both a V gene segment and a J gene segment. A rearrangement was called productive if the CDR3 had no stop codons and remained in frame with V and J, and every other rearrangement was called non-productive. CDR3 was defined by IMGT convention, running from the second conserved V-encoded cysteine to the conserved J-encoded phenylalanine. Sequences without an unambiguous match to a single V gene segment were excluded from the earlier analysis of 500 to 700 of the donors. An earlier analysis of under 750 of the donors called V segments functional above 56.7% productive rearrangements and segregating when the between-donor standard deviation exceeded 5%. To diagnose cytomegalovirus status from the catalog of TCR beta chain sequences, a statistical classification framework was built. V and J gene assignment, in a later analysis, came from comparing TCR nucleotide sequences with IMGT/GENE-DB human TR gene sequences. Using the TCRdist pipeline, a later analysis assigned CDR3 sequences along with most-parsimonious VDJ recombination scenarios. In a later analysis, each TCR beta chain was defined by its CDR3 amino acid sequence together with its V-gene family, and reads without a unique V-gene family were excluded. A later analysis removed nearly 600 highly shared, low-generation-probability nucleotide sequences to deal with suspected cross-contamination and a sequencing artifact. In a later analysis, a clonal expansion index was calculated for each public chain from normalized within-repertoire ranks of inferred template counts. A later analysis computed generation probabilities with a VDJ recombination model fitted to out-of-frame rearrangements, and checked the results against IGoR. Hypergeometric tests were used in a later analysis to score TCR-TCR, TCR-HLA and TCR-CMV co-occurrence, with a repertoire-size bias correction applied to the TCR pairs. False discovery rates were estimated in a later analysis by permuting HLA or CMV assignments 20 times. In a later analysis, co-occurring TCRs were grouped using DBSCAN, with TCRdist sequence similarity added in when clustering inside HLA-allele-positive subsets. Repertoires with fewer than 30,000 or more than 120,000 public chains were left out of co-occurrence clustering, as were roughly five repertoires with anomalous nucleotide sharing. The table was pulled from immuneACCESS by TCRdb, which kept in-frame rearrangements only. Such tables lose some clones; where checked, under half of the loss comes from unresolved V genes, and the rest has no known cause. The DNA was the basis for D and trimming; V, J and clone size are from that table. This specimen's table enumerates about 48,000 clones. Together, the top ten hold approximately 6.6% of the sample.

Sequences were obtained from PBMCs. The receptor chain draws on TRBV6-6 and TRBJ2-1, and the D gene may be TRBD1, 6 bases matching. The sequence derives from a male donor in good health and CMV-seropositive. CDR3 protein: CASILDRSYNEQFF. The bases are TGTGCCAGCATCTTAGACAGGTCTTACAATGAGCAGTTCTTC.